The rows below give T cell receptor beta chains drawn from one sample of a study of cytomegalovirus exposure and HLA in healthy donors. Repertoires were generated with immunoSEQ multiplex PCR, while TCRdb's copy carries only in-frame clones and drops some. The sample holds approximately 140,000 clones, around three quarters seen once. The sample consisted of PBMCs. The receptor set was obtained from a woman aged 40-49 years in good health and CMV-seropositive. Both conserved end residues are part of each CDR3. Each record gives: CDR3 DNA, CDR3 protein, D gene, J gene, V gene, clone size. The D gene is left open where the match is weak. The listing skips clone size in some rows; elsewhere it reads once, few, many or a size class.

DNA: TGTGCCAGCAGCTCGGAGAGCTACAATGAGCAGTTCTTC
CDR3: CASSSESYNEQFF
D: -
J: TRBJ2-1
V: TRBV6-1
size: -

DNA: TGTGCCAGCAGCCCGGGGGGGGATTATGAAAAACTGTTTTTT
CDR3: CASSPGGDYEKLFF
D: -
J: TRBJ1-4
V: TRBV28
size: once

DNA: TGTGCCTGGAGTAAACAGGGCTATGGCTACACCTTC
CDR3: CAWSKQGYGYTF
D: -
J: TRBJ1-2
V: TRBV30
size: -

DNA: TGTGCCAGCAGTTACATGGGGGCTGGAGGGGAGCTGTTTTTT
CDR3: CASSYMGAGGELFF
D: -
J: TRBJ2-2
V: TRBV6-5
size: -

DNA: TGTGCCAGCAGCCACCTGGGGCTAGCGGGAGAGGGAGCGGAGACCCAGTACTTC
CDR3: CASSHLGLAGEGAETQYF
D: TRBD2
J: TRBJ2-5
V: TRBV14
size: -

DNA: TGTGCCAGCAGTGGGGAGGGGTACGAGCAGTACTTC
CDR3: CASSGEGYEQYF
D: TRBD2
J: TRBJ2-7
V: TRBV2
size: few

DNA: TGTGCCAGTAGTACCCCCGGGACAGGGGCCTACAATGAGCAGTTCTTC
CDR3: CASSTPGTGAYNEQFF
D: TRBD1
J: TRBJ2-1
V: TRBV19
size: -

DNA: TGTGCCAGCAGCGTTTGGGACTCATACAATGAGCAGTTCTTC
CDR3: CASSVWDSYNEQFF
D: -
J: TRBJ2-1
V: TRBV9
size: once

DNA: TGTGCCAGCAGCTCAGGACTAGTCTCCTACGAGCAGTACTTC
CDR3: CASSSGLVSYEQYF
D: TRBD2
J: TRBJ2-7
V: TRBV11-1
size: -

DNA: TGTGCCAGCAGCTACCGGCCGGGACAGGTTCATCAGCCCCAGCATTTT
CDR3: CASSYRPGQVHQPQHF
D: TRBD1
J: TRBJ1-5
V: TRBV5-6
size: -

DNA: TGTGCCAGCAGTTTGACACCCCACAGAGATACGCAGTATTTT
CDR3: CASSLTPHRDTQYF
D: -
J: TRBJ2-3
V: TRBV28
size: -

DNA: TGTGCCAGCAGTCTCTGGACTAGCGGGCCCCCCACCCAGTACTTC
CDR3: CASSLWTSGPPTQYF
D: TRBD2
J: TRBJ2-5
V: TRBV2
size: -

DNA: TGTGCCAGCAGCTTAAGAACCCCAGGGTCCTACGAGCAGTACTTC
CDR3: CASSLRTPGSYEQYF
D: -
J: TRBJ2-7
V: TRBV7-2
size: -

DNA: TGTGCCAGCAGCTGGACTAGCGGGGGGAACGAGCAGTACTTC
CDR3: CASSWTSGGNEQYF
D: TRBD2
J: TRBJ2-7
V: TRBV2
size: many

DNA: TGTGCCAGCAGTTGGGGGACTAGCACCTACAATGAGCAGTTCTTC
CDR3: CASSWGTSTYNEQFF
D: TRBD2
J: TRBJ2-1
V: TRBV6-9
size: -

DNA: TGTGCCAGCAGCCAAGAGACAGCGGGAGCCACAGATACGCAGTATTTT
CDR3: CASSQETAGATDTQYF
D: TRBD2
J: TRBJ2-3
V: TRBV11-2
size: -

DNA: TGCGCCAGCAGCTGGGGACTAGCGGGAGGCCTAAACAATGAGCAGTTCTTC
CDR3: CASSWGLAGGLNNEQFF
D: TRBD2
J: TRBJ2-1
V: TRBV5-1
size: few

DNA: TGTGCCAGCCGCGGATTACAGGGAGGGGAAGAGACCCAGTACTTC
CDR3: CASRGLQGGEETQYF
D: -
J: TRBJ2-5
V: TRBV6-5
size: -

DNA: TGCCAAACCCCCTTGACTCTTCCCTCCCTCGAGAGCTCCTACAATGAGCAGTTCTTC
CDR3: CQTPLTLPSLESSYNEQFF
D: -
J: TRBJ2-1
V: TRBV29-1
size: -

DNA: TGTGCCAGCTCACGGCCGGGACTGGATGAAAAACTGTTTTTT
CDR3: CASSRPGLDEKLFF
D: -
J: TRBJ1-4
V: TRBV18
size: few

DNA: TGTGCCAGCAGTTACTCAGGGGGTGGTAGGGCCTACGAGCAGTACTTC
CDR3: CASSYSGGGRAYEQYF
D: -
J: TRBJ2-7
V: TRBV6-5
size: few

DNA: TGTGCCAGCAGCAAATTCTTGGGGACTAGCGGGAGAAAAAACACCGGGGAGCTGTTTTTT
CDR3: CASSKFLGTSGRKNTGELFF
D: -
J: TRBJ2-2
V: TRBV21-1
size: few

DNA: TGTGCCAGCAGTTCAAGGGGCGCCTACGAGCAGTACTTC
CDR3: CASSSRGAYEQYF
D: -
J: TRBJ2-7
V: TRBV28
size: -

DNA: TGTGCCAGCAGTTTTAGCGGGAGGGCCTACGAGCAGTACTTC
CDR3: CASSFSGRAYEQYF
D: TRBD2
J: TRBJ2-7
V: TRBV28
size: few

DNA: TGTGCCAGCAGGGGACTAGCGGGCGGGAGGGGGCGAGATACGCAGTATTTT
CDR3: CASRGLAGGRGRDTQYF
D: TRBD2
J: TRBJ2-3
V: TRBV28
size: few

DNA: TGTGCCAGCTCACTCGGGGGGGGCGAGAACACTGAAGCTTTCTTT
CDR3: CASSLGGGENTEAFF
D: -
J: TRBJ1-1
V: TRBV18
size: -

DNA: TGTGCCAGCAAAGACAGAACTAACTATGGCTACACCTTC
CDR3: CASKDRTNYGYTF
D: -
J: TRBJ1-2
V: TRBV28
size: -

DNA: TGCGCCAGCAGCTCCCGGAAGGGGACAGGCTACGAGCAGTACTTC
CDR3: CASSSRKGTGYEQYF
D: TRBD1
J: TRBJ2-7
V: TRBV5-1
size: -

DNA: TGCAGCGTTGAACCCCTTACAGGGGGCAGCGAAAAACTGTTTTTT
CDR3: CSVEPLTGGSEKLFF
D: TRBD1
J: TRBJ1-4
V: TRBV29-1
size: -

DNA: TGTGCCAGCAGCTCCTACGGAGCAGATACGCAGTATTTT
CDR3: CASSSYGADTQYF
D: -
J: TRBJ2-3
V: TRBV11-3
size: few

DNA: TGTGCCAGCAGCTTAGGTTTCCTAGCGGGAGAAGAGACCCAGTACTTC
CDR3: CASSLGFLAGEETQYF
D: TRBD2
J: TRBJ2-5
V: TRBV11-3
size: -

DNA: TGTGCCAGTGGTCCGGCAGGGGTCAATCAGCCCCAGCATTTT
CDR3: CASGPAGVNQPQHF
D: -
J: TRBJ1-5
V: TRBV19
size: -

DNA: TGTGCCAGCAGTCCAAGCCGGAGCTACGAGCAGTACTTC
CDR3: CASSPSRSYEQYF
D: -
J: TRBJ2-7
V: TRBV27
size: once

DNA: TGTGCCACCAGCAGAGATACGGGGCCCGTGCGGGGTGGCTACACCTTC
CDR3: CATSRDTGPVRGGYTF
D: -
J: TRBJ1-2
V: TRBV15
size: -

DNA: TGCAGCGTTGAGCGGGGAAGTGGAACTGAAGCTTTCTTT
CDR3: CSVERGSGTEAFF
D: -
J: TRBJ1-1
V: TRBV29-1
size: -